This T cell receptor beta chain appears in the sequencing data of a study of identical twins (dated by TCRdb to 2016 to 2017). Some background on the complete study: TCR alpha and beta repertoires from monozygotic twins, unrelated adults of various ages and cord blood were deep-sequenced to test whether fetal clonotypes persist. To rule out contamination, the twin experiments were replicated at different times with different library preparation protocols.

Study-level results and caveats: Conclusions relied on cross-sectional statistical analysis, since the same donors could not be followed over many years. In beta out-of-frame sequences, excess twin sharing was weaker, because having fewer shared sequences lowered the signal-to-noise ratio. Recombination models systematically underestimated out-of-frame TCR alpha sharing in monozygotic twins but agreed with sharing between unrelated individuals. Invariant T cells such as MAIT and iNKT could partly confound zero-insertion analyses, although diverse VJ usage argued against such confounding for most clonotypes. Fewer insertions were carried by abundant cord blood beta clonotypes; a weaker similar trend was observed in young adult naive repertoires, while no such trend was observed in memory repertoires. Compared with coincidental sharing between unrelated individuals, out-of-frame TCR alpha sequences shared between twins showed an excess of sequences with low generation probability.

Libraries came from 5' RACE. TCRdb names Illumina HiSeq 2000 as the instrument used. Template switching introduced a universal primer binding site; the final cDNA contained a unique molecular identifier, enabling accurate counting of TCR cDNA molecules. First-strand cDNA for TCR alpha and beta chains was synthesized from specific primers in the conserved constant-segment region. To control for contamination, each cDNA library was double barcoded with a SMART-Mk sample barcode plus Illumina barcodes. TruSeq adapter sequences, together with Illumina sample barcodes, were added in two successive PCR steps. The TCR alpha and beta cDNA libraries were sequenced on the Illumina HiSeq platform using custom primers. Under the source paper's analysis protocol: Raw reads were processed with MiGEC to extract unique molecular identifiers, and MiXCR was used to determine CDR3 positions. Recombination models were inferred per individual with the repgenHMM and IGoR tools using an EM algorithm. Shared clonotypes were analyzed with the tcR package in R, and sharing was normalized by the product of cloneset sizes. To study raw recombination free of thymic and clonal selection effects, out-of-frame nonproductive sequences were analyzed. Using fastp trimming at Q25 and MiXCR clonotype assembly, TCRdb reanalyzed the public sequencing data and kept in-frame beta chains. Every entry covers one CDR3 protein and lists the most common genes and DNA from its rows. TCRdb, not the authors, supplied the V and J calls. Counted in this sample were under 250,000 distinct CDR3 sequences; 7.5% of them appeared once. The top ten clonotypes cover about 1.9% of the sample.

All donors were healthy Caucasians. The twin cohort comprised three pairs of female monozygotic twins, all aged about 18 to 29 years. Using Miltenyi CD45RO+ enrichment and human naive T-cell isolation kits, memory (CD45RO+) and naive T cells were isolated from PBMC. A remark on this clonotype: Its antigen is unknown. Base quality data are lacking; no much larger clone is found one base away.

The same sample was also studied in work on yellow fever vaccine responses in identical twins. The second paper states: The authors reported that the T cell response to vaccination in identical twins appeared partly convergent and partly personalized. Focusing on identical twins, the study followed the T cell clones that responded to the vaccine, and did so with precision.

Sequencing was done on a sample of memory (CD45RO+) T cells sorted from blood. According to the study, the label for this sample's cell subset or site signals: CD45RO+ enriched T cells. The clonotype originates from a woman under 30 in good health.

The DNA reads TGTGCCAGCAGTAGGATTAGCGGAACCGGGGAGCTGTTTTTT. Its translation is CASSRISGTGELFF. This receptor chain uses TRBV28 and TRBJ2-2, with a tentative D gene TRBD2 over 6 matching bases. The CDR3 spans 14 residues, from the cysteine through the phenylalanine. The entry retains the CDR3 DNA only, 42 bases that are in frame from base 1. Trimming costs V 5 bases and J 5 bases, and their ends lie 12 bases apart. The germline V gene supplies CDR1 MDHEN and CDR2 SYDVKM.